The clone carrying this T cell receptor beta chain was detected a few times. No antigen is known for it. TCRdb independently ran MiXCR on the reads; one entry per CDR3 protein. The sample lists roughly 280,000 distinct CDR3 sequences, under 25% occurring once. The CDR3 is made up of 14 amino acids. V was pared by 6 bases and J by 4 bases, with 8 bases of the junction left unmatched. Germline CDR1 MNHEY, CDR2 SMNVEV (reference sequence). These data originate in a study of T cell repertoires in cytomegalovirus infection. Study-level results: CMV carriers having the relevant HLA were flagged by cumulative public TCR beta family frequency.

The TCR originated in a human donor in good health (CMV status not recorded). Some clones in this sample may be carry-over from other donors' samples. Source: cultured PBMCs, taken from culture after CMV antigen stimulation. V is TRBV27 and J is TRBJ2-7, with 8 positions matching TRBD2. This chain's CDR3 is CASRRAGDRYEQYF. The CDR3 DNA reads TGTGCCAGCAGGCGAGCGGGAGATCGGTACGAGCAGTACTTC.